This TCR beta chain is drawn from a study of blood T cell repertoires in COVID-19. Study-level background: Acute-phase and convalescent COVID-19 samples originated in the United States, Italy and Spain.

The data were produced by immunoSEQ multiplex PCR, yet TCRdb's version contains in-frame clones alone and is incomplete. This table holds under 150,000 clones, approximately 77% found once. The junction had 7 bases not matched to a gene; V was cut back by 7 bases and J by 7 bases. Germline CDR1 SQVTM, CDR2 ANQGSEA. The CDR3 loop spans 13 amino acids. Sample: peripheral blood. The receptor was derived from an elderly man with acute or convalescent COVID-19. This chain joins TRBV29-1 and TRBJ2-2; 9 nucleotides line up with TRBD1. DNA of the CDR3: TGCAGCGCCAGGACAGGGGTTGTCGGGGAGCTGTTTTTT. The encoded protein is CSARTGVVGELFF.